These 6 T cell receptor beta chains share one sample of origin, sequenced in a study of shared clonotypes between healthy human individuals. This table comes from immunoSEQ multiplex PCR, and its TCRdb copy is limited to in-frame clones, with some not included. This table has roughly 1 million clones, around 76% appearing once. The specimen sequenced was memory CD4+ T cells sorted from blood. Subset indicated: CD45RA-negative fraction. The receptors originated from a man aged 18 to 30 in good health.

On this clone itself: Other DNA sequences in this sample translate to the same CDR3. The J gene is TRBJ2-2, the V gene TRBV2; 9 bases are a match to TRBD2. The CDR3 is made up of 15 amino acids. Per germline, CDR1 SNHLY and CDR2 FYNNEI. V was pared by 5 bases and J by 1 base, with 2 bases of the junction left unmatched. For the CDR3, the DNA is TGTGCCAGCAGTCCGACTAGCGGGAACACCGGGGAGCTGTTTTTT. Its translation is CASSPTSGNTGELFF.

This clone came up a few times. The genes are TRBV6-1 and TRBJ2-7; 11 positions match TRBD1. Per the germline V gene, CDR1 is MNHNS and CDR2 is SASEGT. V trimming: 0 bases; J trimming: 7 bases; junction bases outside the gene matches: 5. The CDR3 spans 15 residues. The CDR3 is CASSEAGTGGWEQYF. The CDR3 nucleotides read TGTGCCAGCAGTGAAGCCGGGACAGGGGGATGGGAGCAGTACTTC.

This clone was seen just once. J is TRBJ2-3 and V is TRBV5-1; D perhaps matches TRBD2 (8 bases). Germline lookup yields CDR1 SGHRS and CDR2 YFSETQ. The CDR3 runs 16 residues. V dropped 5 bases and J dropped 4 bases, with 20 bases sitting between them. The CDR3 protein is CASSIQGGLVSDTQYF. The CDR3 coding sequence is TGCGCCAGCAGTATTCAGGGGGGACTAGTATCAGATACGCAGTATTTT.

The V and J genes are TRBV10-3 and TRBJ1-5, with D uncertain. Trimming removed 8 bases at V and 2 bases at J, with 10 bases between. The CDR3 consists of 13 residues. CDR1 and CDR2 from the germline V gene are ENHRY and SYGVKD. The CDR3 loop reads CAISVEGNQPQHF. CDR3 nucleotide sequence: TGTGCCATCTCTGTGGAGGGCAATCAGCCCCAGCATTTT.

This chain connects TRBV6-1 to TRBJ2-7; the match to TRBD1 covers 7 bases. This CDR3 is built from 15 residues. Germline CDR1 MNHNS, CDR2 SASEGT. J was trimmed by 3 bases and V by 1 base; bases with no gene match: 6. The CDR3 protein is CASSEETGPHYEQYF. CDR3 nucleotide sequence: TGTGCCAGCAGTGAAGAGACAGGGCCTCACTACGAGCAGTACTTC.

The chain combines TRBV5-1 with TRBJ1-6; D unresolved. Germline lookup yields CDR1 SGHRS and CDR2 YFSETQ. The length of the CDR3 is 14 residues. Trimming shortened V by 4 bases and J by 5 bases, and 10 bases separated the two germline ends. In DNA, the CDR3 is TGCGCCAGCAGCGCGGACCTCAATAATTCACCCCTCCACTTT. Translation gives CASSADLNNSPLHF.